The rows below give T cell receptor beta chains drawn from one sample of a study of CD8 T cells in Susac syndrome. TCRdb reanalysed the immunoSEQ multiplex PCR reads using MiXCR and keeps one entry per CDR3 protein. The sample comprises roughly 80,000 distinct CDR3 sequences, around 94% of which are singletons, and 0.2% to 0.3% rests with the top ten. The sequencing sample was made of CD8+ T cells from PBMCs. These receptors originate from a human donor in good health. The CDR3 runs from the conserved cysteine through the conserved F or W. Clone size, where shown, is once, few, many, or a class for clones that have expanded.

clone size,V gene,CDR3 protein
NA,TRBV5-4,CASSSGLAGGPGGELFF
NA,TRBV13,CASSFPQTVNTEAFF
NA,TRBV19,CASSSWRTGYEQYF
NA,TRBV27,CASSLKRHYGYTF
NA,TRBV13,CASSLTTSGGYNEQFF
NA,TRBV4-1,CASSQGRLAGGKSQETQYF
NA,TRBV27,CASSPALANYGYTF
NA,TRBV21-1,CASSKGLARGAGGYTF
NA,TRBV7-6,CASSDIHEQYF
NA,TRBV27,CASTLGETQYF
NA,TRBV7-8,CASSLLPRTGELFF
NA,TRBV12-3/TRBV12-4,CASSFNRDHGYTF
once,TRBV2,CASIVGWSRAQYF
NA,TRBV7-3,CASSLTGGGLNSYNEQFF
NA,TRBV6-5,CASSYVILGRGEDQPQHF
NA,TRBV14,CASSQGGQPQHF
NA,TRBV20-1,CSATPDGAGGYQPQHF
NA,TRBV7-9,CASSLGVVYEQFF
NA,TRBV10-3,CAISGGGDTGELFF
NA,TRBV2,CASSEDAGTSTDTQYF
NA,TRBV29-1,CSVEDRGGYTF
NA,TRBV19,CASSIVEETQYF
NA,TRBV9,CASSVEPGPSVDTQYF
NA,TRBV11-2,CASSRTDSGTSLVSVENIQYF
NA,TRBV27,CASGNWGGTNEQYF
NA,TRBV15,CATSIGPQGVTGELFF
NA,TRBV4-1,CASSQKSGTGYYEQYF
NA,TRBV20-1,CSATSGGPGQQETQYF
NA,TRBV29-1,CSVNGDPNTEAFF
NA,TRBV7-9,CASSGGNYGYTF
NA,TRBV12-3/TRBV12-4,CASSFKGTAPLHF
NA,TRBV7-2,CASSLLVQGNDYGYTF
NA,TRBV7-9,CASNPHGADPEQFF
few,TRBV6-5,CASSYDMYEQFF